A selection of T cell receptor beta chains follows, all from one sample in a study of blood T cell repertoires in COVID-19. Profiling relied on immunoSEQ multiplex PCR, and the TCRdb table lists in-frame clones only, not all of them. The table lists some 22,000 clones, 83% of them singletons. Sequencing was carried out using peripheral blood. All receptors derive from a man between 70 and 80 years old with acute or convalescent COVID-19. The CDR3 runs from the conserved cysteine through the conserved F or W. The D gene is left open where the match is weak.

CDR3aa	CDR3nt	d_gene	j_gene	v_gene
CAWTTSGSPYEQYF	TGTGCCTGGACCACTAGCGGGAGCCCATACGAGCAGTACTTC	TRBD2	TRBJ2-7	TRBV30
CASSRTSGGVFIDEQYF	TGCGCCAGCAGCCGGACTAGCGGGGGTGTGTTCATCGACGAGCAGTACTTC	TRBD2	TRBJ2-7	TRBV4-1
CASSLSADSNEKLFF	TGTGCCAGCAGTTTATCGGCGGATTCAAATGAAAAACTGTTTTTT	NA	TRBJ1-4	TRBV28
CASSPSGGVTEQYF	TGTGCCAGCAGCCCCAGCGGGGGGGTAACCGAGCAGTACTTC	TRBD2	TRBJ2-7	TRBV11-2
CASSVDTARGDEQFF	TGTGCCAGCAGCGTAGATACAGCCAGGGGGGATGAGCAGTTCTTC	NA	TRBJ2-1	TRBV9
CAWSPSRADTQYF	TGTGCCTGGAGTCCCTCTCGGGCAGATACGCAGTATTTT	NA	TRBJ2-3	TRBV30
CASYRTATYNEQFF	TGTGCCAGCTACCGGACAGCTACCTACAATGAGCAGTTCTTC	NA	TRBJ2-1	TRBV5-6
CATSKGTAGYTF	TGTGCCACCAGCAAAGGGACAGCTGGCTACACCTTC	TRBD1	TRBJ1-2	TRBV15
CASTESVGTDTQYF	TGTGCCAGCACCGAGAGTGTGGGCACAGATACGCAGTATTTT	NA	TRBJ2-3	TRBV7-9
CASSQYGDTLNTEAFF	TGTGCCAGCAGCCAATACGGGGACACGCTAAACACTGAAGCTTTCTTT	NA	TRBJ1-1	TRBV3-1/TRBV3-2
CASSLKAGGRYTEAFF	TGTGCCAGCAGCTTAAAGGCAGGGGGTCGGTACACTGAAGCTTTCTTT	TRBD1	TRBJ1-1	TRBV7-2
CASSRNTEAFF	TGTGCCAGCAGCCGGAACACTGAAGCTTTCTTT	NA	TRBJ1-1	TRBV2
CASSLVGGGGGEKLFF	TGTGCCAGCAGCTTGGTCGGTGGCGGGGGTGGAGAAAAACTGTTTTTT	NA	TRBJ1-4	TRBV5-4
CASRTDRGREKLFF	TGTGCCAGTAGGACGGACAGGGGTCGGGAAAAACTGTTTTTT	TRBD1	TRBJ1-4	TRBV19
CASTNEFYTEAFF	TGTGCCAGTACCAACGAGTTTTACACTGAAGCTTTCTTT	NA	TRBJ1-1	TRBV19
CSASQGTIQYF	TGCAGTGCTAGCCAGGGAACCATTCAGTACTTC	NA	TRBJ2-4	TRBV20-1
CASRLTGTGDNEQFF	TGTGCCAGCAGGCTTACCGGGACAGGAGACAATGAGCAGTTCTTC	TRBD1	TRBJ2-1	TRBV11-3
CASRIQRSLFF	TGTGCCAGCAGAATACAGCGGTCCTTATTCTTC	NA	TRBJ2-7	TRBV28
CASSFFTGGYEQYF	TGTGCCAGCAGCTTCTTTACAGGGGGATACGAGCAGTACTTC	TRBD1	TRBJ2-7	TRBV7-9
CASSSPGLAGGTDTQYF	TGTGCCAGCAGTTCCCCGGGACTAGCGGGGGGCACAGATACGCAGTATTTT	TRBD2	TRBJ2-3	TRBV27
CASSWGPGGTEAFF	TGTGCCAGTAGTTGGGGACCAGGGGGCACTGAAGCTTTCTTT	TRBD1	TRBJ1-1	TRBV19
CASSSRGGPDTQYF	TGTGCCAGCAGCTCCCGGGGTGGCCCAGATACGCAGTATTTT	NA	TRBJ2-3	TRBV11-3
CATSDAQRVGGYTF	TGTGCCACCAGTGACGCACAGCGGGTCGGAGGCTACACCTTC	NA	TRBJ1-2	TRBV24-1
CASSNSLSSGRATDTQYF	TGTGCCAGTAGCAACTCCCTCTCTAGCGGGAGGGCCACAGATACGCAGTATTTT	TRBD2	TRBJ2-3	TRBV19
CAIPRRVNYGYTF	TGTGCCATCCCAAGGAGGGTTAACTATGGCTACACCTTC	NA	TRBJ1-2	TRBV21-1
CATSPPQSYYGYTF	TGTGCCACCAGCCCTCCACAGTCTTACTATGGCTACACCTTC	NA	TRBJ1-2	TRBV15
CASSYSAGTDYSGANVLTF	TGTGCCAGCAGTTACTCGGCGGGGACTGACTACTCTGGGGCCAACGTCCTGACTTTC	NA	TRBJ2-6	TRBV6-2/TRBV6-3
CASSMTGLENYGYTF	TGTGCCAGTAGTATGACGGGGTTGGAGAACTATGGCTACACCTTC	NA	TRBJ1-2	TRBV19
CASRVSGTGGAEAFF	TGTGCCAGCAGAGTCTCAGGGACAGGGGGAGCTGAAGCTTTCTTT	TRBD1	TRBJ1-1	TRBV6-5
CASSQEGVGQGIDYEQYF	TGTGCCAGCAGCCAAGAGGGAGTTGGACAGGGAATCGACTACGAGCAGTACTTC	TRBD1	TRBJ2-7	TRBV4-2
CASSQERQGAYEQYF	TGTGCCAGCAGCCAAGAGCGGCAGGGGGCTTACGAGCAGTACTTC	TRBD1	TRBJ2-7	TRBV4-2
CASSIGQGMGGYTF	TGCGCCAGCAGCATCGGACAGGGGATGGGAGGCTACACCTTC	TRBD1	TRBJ1-2	TRBV5-1
CASTSGQGPYSNQPQHF	TGTGCCAGTACCTCAGGACAGGGCCCTTATAGCAATCAGCCCCAGCATTTT	TRBD1	TRBJ1-5	TRBV19
CASSESGGVVQPQHF	TGTGCCAGCAGTGAAAGTGGCGGGGTTGTTCAGCCCCAGCATTTT	NA	TRBJ1-5	TRBV6-1
CASSLGDFRSDEQYF	TGTGCCAGCAGCTTGGGTGATTTCCGGTCCGACGAGCAGTACTTC	NA	TRBJ2-7	TRBV5-4
CASSYPSGQGGEQYF	TGTGCCAGCAGTTACCCCTCGGGACAGGGTGGCGAGCAGTACTTC	TRBD1	TRBJ2-7	TRBV6-6
CASSERQLPPFF	TGTGCCAGCAGTGAGAGACAGCTCCCTCCGTTCTTC	NA	TRBJ2-1	TRBV6-1
CSAAPSGGAGELFF	TGCAGCGCCGCCCCTAGCGGGGGGGCCGGGGAGCTGTTTTTT	TRBD2	TRBJ2-2	TRBV29-1
CASSPLAGTYEQYF	TGTGCCAGCAGCCCCTTGGCGGGGACTTACGAGCAGTACTTC	NA	TRBJ2-7	TRBV3-1/TRBV3-2
CASSEILAVGLAETQYF	TGTGCCAGCAGTGAAATTCTGGCTGTGGGACTTGCGGAGACCCAGTACTTC	NA	TRBJ2-5	TRBV25-1
CASSRQVTGDEQYF	TGTGCCAGTAGCAGACAGGTCACGGGCGACGAGCAGTACTTC	NA	TRBJ2-7	TRBV19
CASSSGLDSYEQYF	TGTGCCAGCAGCTCAGGCCTCGACAGCTACGAGCAGTACTTC	NA	TRBJ2-7	TRBV11-3
CASSLGPGQGFAGELFF	TGTGCCAGCAGTTTAGGCCCGGGACAGGGTTTCGCCGGGGAGCTGTTTTTT	TRBD1	TRBJ2-2	TRBV27
CASRGASGRVVEQFF	TGTGCCAGCAGAGGGGCTAGCGGGAGGGTGGTTGAGCAGTTCTTC	TRBD2	TRBJ2-1	TRBV11-2
CATRSNAGDTQYF	TGCGCCACTAGATCTAATGCCGGGGATACGCAGTATTTT	NA	TRBJ2-3	TRBV10-1